The sequence of this TCR beta chain was determined in a study of shared clonotypes between healthy human individuals. Study in general: A couple of female and a few male donors aged 18 to 49 were enrolled. Study outcomes and limitations: Collection of samples was limited to blood; tissue repertoires likely differ.

The CDR3 sequence is 16 residues long. J was trimmed by 3 bases and V by 0 bases; bases with no gene match: 2. CDR1 and CDR2 from the germline V gene are SGHRS and YFSETQ. The method was immunoSEQ multiplex PCR; TCRdb's version includes in-frame clones alone and lacks a portion of them. The sample comprises more than 550,000 clones, about two thirds of which are singletons, and about 1.8% rests with the top ten. With respect to this clone: Its antigen remains unknown. Within the sample, other DNA sequences also encode this same CDR3.

The rearrangement uses TRBV5-1 and TRBJ2-1; 11 bases match TRBD2. The source material was memory CD4+ T cells sorted from blood. Subset: CD45RA-negative fraction. The sequence was obtained from a woman in her 30s in good health. In DNA form, the CDR3 reads TGCGCCAGCAGCTTGGGACTAGCGGGAAACTACAATGAGCAGTTCTTC. Translation gives CASSLGLAGNYNEQFF.